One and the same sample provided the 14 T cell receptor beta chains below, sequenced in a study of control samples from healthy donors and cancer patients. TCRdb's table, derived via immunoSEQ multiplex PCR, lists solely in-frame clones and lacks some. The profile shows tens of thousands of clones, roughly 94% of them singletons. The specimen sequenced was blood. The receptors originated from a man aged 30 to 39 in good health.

CDR3 bases: TGTGCCAGCAGCTTTGCGAGAGGGAGAAACACCATATATTTT. It codes for CASSFARGRNTIYF. The rearrangement joins TRBV7-2 to TRBJ1-3; no reliable D call. The CDR3 runs to 14 residues. Between the trimmed V and J ends, which lost 3 bases and 5 bases, there was a span of 11 bases. CDR1 is SGHTA, CDR2 FQGNSA, per germline.

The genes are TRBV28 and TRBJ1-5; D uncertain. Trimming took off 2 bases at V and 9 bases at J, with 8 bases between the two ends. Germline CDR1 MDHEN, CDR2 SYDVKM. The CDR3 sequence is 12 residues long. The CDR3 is CASSLRRPPQHF. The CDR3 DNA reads TGTGCCAGCAGTTTACGCAGACCGCCCCAGCATTTT.

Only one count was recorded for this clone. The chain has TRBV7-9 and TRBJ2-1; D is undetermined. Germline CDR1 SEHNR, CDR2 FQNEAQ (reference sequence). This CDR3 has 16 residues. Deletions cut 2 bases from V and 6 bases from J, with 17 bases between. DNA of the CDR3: TGTGCCAGCAGCTTACGGGCTGCGCTGGGTACCAATGAGCAGTTCTTC. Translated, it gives CASSLRAALGTNEQFF.

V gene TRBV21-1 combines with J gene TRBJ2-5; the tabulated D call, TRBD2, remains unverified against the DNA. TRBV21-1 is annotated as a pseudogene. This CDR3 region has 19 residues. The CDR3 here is CASSKFASGRAGFRETQYF. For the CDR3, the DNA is TGTGCCAGCAGCAAATTCGCTAGCGGGAGGGCCGGATTTAGGGAGACCCAGTACTTC.

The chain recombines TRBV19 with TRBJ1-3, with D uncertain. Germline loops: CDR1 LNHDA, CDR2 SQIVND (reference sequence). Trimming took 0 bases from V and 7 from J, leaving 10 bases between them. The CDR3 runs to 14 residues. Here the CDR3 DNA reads TGTGCCAGTAGTATAGATCCCCGGCGGAACACCATATATTTT. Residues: CASSIDPRRNTIYF.

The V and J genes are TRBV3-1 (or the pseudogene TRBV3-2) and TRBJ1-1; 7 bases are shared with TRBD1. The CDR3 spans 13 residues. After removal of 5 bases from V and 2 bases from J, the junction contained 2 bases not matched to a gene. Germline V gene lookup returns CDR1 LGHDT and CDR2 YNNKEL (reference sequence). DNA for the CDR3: TGTGCCAGCAGCTGGGACAGCAACACTGAAGCTTTCTTT. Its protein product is CASSWDSNTEAFF.

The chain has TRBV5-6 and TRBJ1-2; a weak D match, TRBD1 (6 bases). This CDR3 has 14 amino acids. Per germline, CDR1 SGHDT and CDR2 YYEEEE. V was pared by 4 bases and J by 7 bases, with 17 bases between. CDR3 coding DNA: TGTGCCAGCAGCGGGGACCAGGGGCGACGTGGCTACACCTTC. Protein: CASSGDQGRRGYTF.

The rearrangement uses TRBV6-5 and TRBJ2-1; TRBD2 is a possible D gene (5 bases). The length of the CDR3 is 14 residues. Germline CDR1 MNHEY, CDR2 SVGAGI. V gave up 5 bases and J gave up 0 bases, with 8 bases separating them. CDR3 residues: CASSLRGSYNEQFF. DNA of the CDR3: TGTGCCAGCAGTCTCCGGGGCTCCTACAATGAGCAGTTCTTC.

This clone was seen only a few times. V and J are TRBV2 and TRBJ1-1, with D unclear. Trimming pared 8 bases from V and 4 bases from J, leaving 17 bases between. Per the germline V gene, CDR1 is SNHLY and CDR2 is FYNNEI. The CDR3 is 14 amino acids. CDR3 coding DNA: TGTGCCAGCCCTACGACCGCTTGGAGCACTGAAGCTTTCTTT. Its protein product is CASPTTAWSTEAFF.

The CDR3 loop reads CASSPIVPDSNQPQHF. CDR3 DNA: TGTGCCAGCAGCCCAATAGTCCCGGATAGCAATCAGCCCCAGCATTTT. The chain links TRBV11-3 to TRBJ1-5; D gene uncertain. Germline CDR1 and CDR2: SGHNT and YENEEA. The CDR3 has 16 residues. Trimming cost V 5 bases and J 0 bases, with 14 bases left between them. The variable domain in full, completed from reference TRBV11-3 and TRBJ1-5, reads EAGVVQSPRYKIIEKKQPVAFWCNPISGHNTLYWYLQNLGQGPELLIRYENEEAVDDSQLPKDRFSAERLKGVDSTLKIQPAELGDSAVYLCASSPIVPDSNQPQHFGDGTRLSIL.

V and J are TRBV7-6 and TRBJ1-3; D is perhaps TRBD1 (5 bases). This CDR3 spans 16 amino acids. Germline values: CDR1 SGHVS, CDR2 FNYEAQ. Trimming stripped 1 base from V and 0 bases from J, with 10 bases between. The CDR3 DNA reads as TGTGCCAGCAGCTTAGAGCAGGGCATCTCTGGAAACACCATATATTTT. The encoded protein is CASSLEQGISGNTIYF.

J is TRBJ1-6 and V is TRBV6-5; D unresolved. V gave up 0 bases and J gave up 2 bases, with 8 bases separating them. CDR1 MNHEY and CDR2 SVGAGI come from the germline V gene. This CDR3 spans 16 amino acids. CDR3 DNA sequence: TGTGCCAGCAGTTACTCAGCGTCCCCCTATAATTCACCCCTCCACTTT. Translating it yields CASSYSASPYNSPLHF.

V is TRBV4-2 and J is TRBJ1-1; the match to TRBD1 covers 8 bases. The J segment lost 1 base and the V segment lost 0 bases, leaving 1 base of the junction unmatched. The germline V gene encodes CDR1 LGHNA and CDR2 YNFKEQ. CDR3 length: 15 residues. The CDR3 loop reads CASSQEDRANTEAFF. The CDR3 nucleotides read TGTGCCAGCAGCCAAGAGGACAGGGCGAACACTGAAGCTTTCTTT.

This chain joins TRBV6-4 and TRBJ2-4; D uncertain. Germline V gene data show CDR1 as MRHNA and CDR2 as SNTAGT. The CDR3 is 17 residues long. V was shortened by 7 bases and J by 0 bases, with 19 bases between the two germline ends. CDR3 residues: CASIALRNRVAKNIQYF. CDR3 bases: TGTGCCAGCATCGCCTTGCGGAACCGCGTAGCCAAAAACATTCAGTACTTC.